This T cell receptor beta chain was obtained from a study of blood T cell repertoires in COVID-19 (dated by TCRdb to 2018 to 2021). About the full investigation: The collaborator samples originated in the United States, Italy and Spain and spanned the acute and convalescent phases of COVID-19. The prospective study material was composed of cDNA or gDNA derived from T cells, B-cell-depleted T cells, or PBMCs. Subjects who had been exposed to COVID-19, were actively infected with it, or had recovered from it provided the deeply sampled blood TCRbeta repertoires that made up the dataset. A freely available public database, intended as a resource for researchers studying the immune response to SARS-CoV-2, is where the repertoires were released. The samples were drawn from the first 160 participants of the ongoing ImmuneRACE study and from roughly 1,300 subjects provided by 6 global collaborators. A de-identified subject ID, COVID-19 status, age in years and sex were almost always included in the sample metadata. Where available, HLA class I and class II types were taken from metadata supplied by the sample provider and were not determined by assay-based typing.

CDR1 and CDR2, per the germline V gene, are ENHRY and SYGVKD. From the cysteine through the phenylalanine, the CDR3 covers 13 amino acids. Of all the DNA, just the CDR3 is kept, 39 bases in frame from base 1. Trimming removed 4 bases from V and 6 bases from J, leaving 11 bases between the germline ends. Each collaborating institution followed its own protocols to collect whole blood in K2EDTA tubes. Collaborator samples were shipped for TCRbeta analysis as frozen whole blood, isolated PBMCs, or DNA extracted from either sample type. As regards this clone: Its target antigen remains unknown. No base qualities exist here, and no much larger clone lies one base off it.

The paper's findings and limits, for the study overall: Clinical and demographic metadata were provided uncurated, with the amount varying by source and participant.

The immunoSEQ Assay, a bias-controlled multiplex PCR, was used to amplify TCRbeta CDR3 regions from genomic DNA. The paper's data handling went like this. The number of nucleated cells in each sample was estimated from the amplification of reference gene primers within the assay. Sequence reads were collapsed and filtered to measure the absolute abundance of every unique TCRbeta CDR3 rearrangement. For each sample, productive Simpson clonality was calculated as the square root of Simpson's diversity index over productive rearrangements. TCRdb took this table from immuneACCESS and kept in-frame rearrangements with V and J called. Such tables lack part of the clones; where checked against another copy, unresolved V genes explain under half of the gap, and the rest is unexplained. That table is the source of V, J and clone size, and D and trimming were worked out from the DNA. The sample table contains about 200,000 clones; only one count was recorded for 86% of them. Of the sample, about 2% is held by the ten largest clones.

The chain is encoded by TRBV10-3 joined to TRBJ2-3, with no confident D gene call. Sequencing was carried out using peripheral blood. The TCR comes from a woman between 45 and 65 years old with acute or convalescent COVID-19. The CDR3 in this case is CAISGGLTDTQYF. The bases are TGTGCCATCAGTGGAGGCCTAACGGATACGCAGTATTTT.